A single sample is the source of the 17 T cell receptor beta chains below, sequenced in a study of sequential checkpoint blockade in melanoma. Treatment in this sample: randomized to nivolumab then ipilimumab (arm A) or the reverse (arm B). TCRdb's table, derived via immunoSEQ multiplex PCR, lists solely in-frame clones and lacks some. The table includes approximately 23,000 clones, 80% to 85% detected once. This specimen was CD8+ T cells sorted from blood (inferred from file names), taken from a patient given nivolumab and ipilimumab in sequence. The receptors were gathered from a human donor with melanoma.

This clone has more than one count but fewer than ten. The chain employs TRBV6-4 and TRBJ1-4, with D possibly matching TRBD1 (6 bases). Germline loops: CDR1 MRHNA, CDR2 SNTAGT. This CDR3 has 19 amino acids. Deletions cut 0 bases from V and 2 bases from J, with 19 bases between. CDR3 amino acids: CASSDSNGQFEVTNEKLFF. Written as DNA, the CDR3 is TGTGCCAGCAGTGACTCGAATGGACAGTTCGAGGTTACTAATGAAAAACTGTTTTTT.

This chain connects TRBV5-6 to TRBJ1-5; 7 bases are shared with TRBD1. CDR1 is SGHDT and CDR2 is YYEEEE in the germline V gene. Trimming at V came to 4 bases and at J to 2 bases, leaving 3 bases not matched to a gene. This CDR3 spans 14 amino acids. The CDR3 is CASSRGTGNQPQHF. The CDR3 nucleotides read TGTGCCAGCAGCAGGGGGACAGGCAATCAGCCCCAGCATTTT.

This rearrangement joins TRBV29-1 to TRBJ2-1; TRBD1 is a possible D gene (5 bases). With 6 bases removed from V and 4 bases from J, the gap between germline ends came to 10 bases. From germline, CDR1 is SQVTM and CDR2 ANQGSEA. This CDR3 has 12 residues. In DNA, the CDR3 is TGCAGCGTCCAAGGACAATACAATGAGCAGTTCTTC. Protein sequence: CSVQGQYNEQFF.

The chain links TRBV5-6 to TRBJ2-3; D not resolved. The CDR3 loop spans 14 amino acids. Germline CDR1 SGHDT, CDR2 YYEEEE. The germline V and J ends were trimmed by 1 base and 0 bases, with 6 bases remaining between them. The CDR3 region has the DNA TGTGCCAGCAGCTTGTCACTTAGCACAGATACGCAGTATTTT. Its translation is CASSLSLSTDTQYF.

The rearrangement uses TRBV19 and TRBJ2-7; a possible D gene is TRBD2 (6 bases). Trimming shortened V by 6 bases and J by 5 bases, and 17 bases separated the two germline ends. Per the germline V gene, CDR1 is LNHDA and CDR2 is SQIVND (reference sequence). This CDR3 comprises 14 residues. This CDR3 reads CASSPGTARNEQYF. CDR3 DNA: TGTGCCAGTAGCCCCGGGACTGCAAGGAACGAGCAGTACTTC. Using reference TRBV19 and TRBJ2-7 for the parts outside the CDR3, the full variable domain is DGGITQSPKYLFRKEGQNVTLSCEQNLNHDAMYWYRQDPGQGLRLIYYSQIVNDFQKGDIAEGYSVSREKKESFPLTVTSAQKNPTAFYLCASSPGTARNEQYFGPGTRLTVT.

This rearrangement joins TRBV28 to TRBJ2-1; no reliable D call. The CDR3 has 11 residues. Germline V gene lookup returns CDR1 MDHEN and CDR2 SYDVKM. V lost 3 bases and J lost 11, with 8 bases in between. The CDR3 DNA is TGTGCCAGCAGTTTTCGCGGCAAGCAGTTCTTC. Protein product: CASSFRGKQFF.

This chain uses TRBV7-8 with TRBJ2-7; 7 positions agree with TRBD1. V was pared by 7 bases and J by 2 bases, with 5 bases of the junction left unmatched. CDR3 length: 13 residues. From germline, CDR1 is SGHVS and CDR2 FQNEAQ. The CDR3 sequence is CASTQRGPYEQYF. The CDR3, as DNA: TGTGCCAGCACACAAAGGGGGCCCTACGAGCAGTACTTC.

The chain recombines TRBV4-3 with TRBJ1-4; tentatively, D is TRBD1 (5 bases). Trimming removed 0 bases at V and 6 bases at J, with 11 bases between. The CDR3 extends over 15 amino acids. CDR1 LGHNA and CDR2 YSLEER come from the germline V gene. CDR3 DNA sequence: TGCGCCAGCAGCCAAGATCAAGGGGTGGATGAAAAACTGTTTTTT. Protein: CASSQDQGVDEKLFF.

This chain uses TRBV5-1 with TRBJ2-3; D might be TRBD2 (7 bases). The CDR3 is 17 residues long. Germline assignment: CDR1 SGHRS and CDR2 YFSETQ. Trimming shortened V by 0 bases and J by 1 base, and 15 bases separated the two germline ends. CDR3 nucleotide sequence: TGCGCCAGCAGCTTGGAGGTGCGGGGGCTGGGCACAGATACGCAGTATTTT. Translating gives CASSLEVRGLGTDTQYF.

This clone was seen only once. This chain uses TRBV2 with TRBJ2-7; 11 nucleotides line up with TRBD1. This CDR3 comprises 13 residues. V was pared by 9 bases and J by 6 bases, with 7 bases of the junction left unmatched. The germline CDR1 and CDR2 sequences are SNHLY and FYNNEI. CDR3 nucleotides: TGTGCCAGGAGAAGGGACAGGGGGGGCGAGCAGTACTTC. Its translation: CARRRDRGGEQYF.

This chain joins TRBV14 and TRBJ2-7, with 9 bases fitting TRBD1. V lost 3 bases and J lost 3; bases outside the gene matches: 9. The germline gives CDR1 SGHDN, CDR2 FVKESK. The CDR3 is 16 amino acids. This CDR3 is CASSHHSGTGIYEQYF. As DNA, the CDR3 is TGTGCCAGCAGCCATCATTCCGGGACAGGGATCTACGAGCAGTACTTC.

This chain uses TRBV29-1 with TRBJ2-5; TRBD1 is a possible D gene (6 bases). The assigned J gene may be wrong: the sequence end matches TRBJ2-7 better. Germline-derived CDR1 and CDR2 are SQVTM and ANQGSEA. This CDR3 is 12 amino acids long. CDR3 residues: CSVENREYEQYF. CDR3 coding DNA: TGCAGCGTTGAGAACAGGGAATACGAGCAGTACTTC.

The genes are TRBV4-3 and TRBJ2-2; TRBD1 agrees at 8 bases. This CDR3 has 16 amino acids. J was trimmed by 7 bases and V by 2 bases; bases with no gene match: 9. Germline values: CDR1 LGHNA, CDR2 YSLEER. Here the CDR3 reads CASSQQARGLIGELFF. DNA for the CDR3: TGCGCCAGCAGCCAACAAGCCAGGGGGCTCATCGGGGAGCTGTTTTTT.

The chain recombines TRBV27 with TRBJ2-7; weak D call: TRBD1 (6 bases). CDR3 size: 12 residues. Germline CDR1 reads MNHEY; CDR2 reads SMNVEV (reference sequence). V was shortened by 8 bases and J by 5 bases, with 13 bases between the two germline ends. CDR3 sequence (DNA): TGTGCCAGCGGGTGGACAGAGGACGAGCAGTACTTC. Translated, it gives CASGWTEDEQYF.

V and J are TRBV4-2 and TRBJ2-3, with 12 positions matching TRBD1. V dropped 4 bases and J dropped 2; count of bases not matched to a gene: 1. CDR1 and CDR2 (germline): LGHNA, YNFKEQ. This CDR3 contains 15 residues. This CDR3 reads CASSRDRGHTDTQYF. In DNA, the CDR3 is TGTGCCAGCAGCCGGGACAGGGGGCACACAGATACGCAGTATTTT.

This chain joins TRBV4-2 and TRBJ1-5; 11 nucleotides match TRBD1. The V and J ends lost 5 bases and 6 bases, in that order; junction bases with no gene match: 18. The CDR3 consists of 19 residues. The germline V gene has CDR1 LGHNA and CDR2 YNFKEQ. For the CDR3, the DNA is TGTGCCAGCAGCGCCCAGGGGGTGCGGACAGGGGGCGTTTGTCAGCCCCAGCATTTT. Its translation: CASSAQGVRTGGVCQPQHF.

This clone turned up a few times. The chain links TRBV18 to TRBJ2-3, with D maybe TRBD2 (5 bases). Between the trimmed V and J ends, which lost 6 bases and 1 base, there was a span of 11 bases. Germline values: CDR1 KGHSH, CDR2 LQKENI. This CDR3 region has 14 residues. CDR3 nucleotides: TGTGCCAGCTCTAACCGGCGGGGCACAGATACGCAGTATTTT. This encodes CASSNRRGTDTQYF.